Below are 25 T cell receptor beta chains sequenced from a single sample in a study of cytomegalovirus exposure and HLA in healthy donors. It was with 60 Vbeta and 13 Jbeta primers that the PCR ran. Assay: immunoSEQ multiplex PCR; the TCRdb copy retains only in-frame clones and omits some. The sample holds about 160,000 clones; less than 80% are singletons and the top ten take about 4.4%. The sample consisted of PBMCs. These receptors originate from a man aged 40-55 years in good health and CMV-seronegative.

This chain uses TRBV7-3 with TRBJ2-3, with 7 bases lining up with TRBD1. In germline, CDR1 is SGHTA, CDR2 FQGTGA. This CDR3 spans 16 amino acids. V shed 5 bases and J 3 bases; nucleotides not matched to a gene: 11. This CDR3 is CASSGATGSSTDTQYF. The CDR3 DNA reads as TGTGCCAGCAGCGGAGCGACAGGGAGTAGTACAGATACGCAGTATTTT.

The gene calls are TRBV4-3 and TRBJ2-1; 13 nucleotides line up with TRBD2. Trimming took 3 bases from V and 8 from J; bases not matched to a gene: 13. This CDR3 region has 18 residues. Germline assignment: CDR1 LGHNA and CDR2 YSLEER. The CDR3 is CASSQDWGGTSGVDEQFF. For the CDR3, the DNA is TGCGCCAGCAGCCAGGATTGGGGCGGGACTAGCGGGGTCGATGAGCAGTTCTTC.

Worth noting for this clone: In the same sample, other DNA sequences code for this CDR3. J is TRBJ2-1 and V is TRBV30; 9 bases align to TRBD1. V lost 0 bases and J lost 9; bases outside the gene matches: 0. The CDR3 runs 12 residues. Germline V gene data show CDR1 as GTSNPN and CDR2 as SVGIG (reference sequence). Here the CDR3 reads CAWSVQGAEQFF. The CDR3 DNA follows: TGTGCCTGGAGTGTACAGGGGGCTGAGCAGTTCTTC. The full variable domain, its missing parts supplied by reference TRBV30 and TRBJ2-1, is SQTIHQWPATLVQPVGSPLSLECTVEGTSNPNLYWYRQAAGRGLQLLFYSVGIGQISSEVPQNLSASRPQDRQFILSSKKLLLSDSGFYLCAWSVQGAEQFFGPGTRLTVL.

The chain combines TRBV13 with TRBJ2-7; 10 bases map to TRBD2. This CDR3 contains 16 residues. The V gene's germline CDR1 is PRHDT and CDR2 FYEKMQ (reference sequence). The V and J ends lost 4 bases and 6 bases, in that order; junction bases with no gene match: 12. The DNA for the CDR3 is TGTGCCAGCAGCTCCGAATGGATAGCGGGGGGTTCCGAGCAGTACTTC. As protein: CASSSEWIAGGSEQYF. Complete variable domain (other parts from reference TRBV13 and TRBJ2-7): AAGVIQSPRHLIKEKRETATLKCYPIPRHDTVYWYQQGPGQDPQFLISFYEKMQSDKGSIPDRFSAQQFSDYHSELNMSSLELGDSALYFCASSSEWIAGGSEQYFGPGTRLTVT.

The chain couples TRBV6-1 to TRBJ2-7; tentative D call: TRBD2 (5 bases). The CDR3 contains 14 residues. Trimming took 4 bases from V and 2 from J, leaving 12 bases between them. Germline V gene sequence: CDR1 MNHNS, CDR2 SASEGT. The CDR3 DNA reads TGTGCCAGCAGTGTCCCCGGGATCGCCTACGAGCAGTACTTC. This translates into CASSVPGIAYEQYF.

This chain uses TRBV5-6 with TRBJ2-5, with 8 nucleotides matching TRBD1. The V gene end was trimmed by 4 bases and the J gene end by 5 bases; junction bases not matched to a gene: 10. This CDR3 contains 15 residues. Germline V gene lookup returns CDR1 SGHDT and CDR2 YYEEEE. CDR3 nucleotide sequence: TGTGCCAGCAGCGTCGACAGGGGTAGGATCGAGACCCAGTACTTC. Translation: CASSVDRGRIETQYF.

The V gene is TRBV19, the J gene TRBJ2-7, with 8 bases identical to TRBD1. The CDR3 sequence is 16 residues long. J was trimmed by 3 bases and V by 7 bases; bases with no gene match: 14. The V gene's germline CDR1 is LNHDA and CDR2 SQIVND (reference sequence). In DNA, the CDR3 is TGTGCCAGTACCTTTTCGGGTGTCGGGACAGGCTACGAGCAGTACTTC. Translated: CASTFSGVGTGYEQYF.

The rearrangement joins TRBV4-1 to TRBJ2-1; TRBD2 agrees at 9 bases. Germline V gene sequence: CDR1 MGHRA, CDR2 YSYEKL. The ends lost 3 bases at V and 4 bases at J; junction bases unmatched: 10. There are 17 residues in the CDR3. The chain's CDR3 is CASSHTVSGGTYNEQFF. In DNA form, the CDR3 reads TGCGCCAGCAGCCACACCGTTAGCGGGGGAACTTACAATGAGCAGTTCTTC.

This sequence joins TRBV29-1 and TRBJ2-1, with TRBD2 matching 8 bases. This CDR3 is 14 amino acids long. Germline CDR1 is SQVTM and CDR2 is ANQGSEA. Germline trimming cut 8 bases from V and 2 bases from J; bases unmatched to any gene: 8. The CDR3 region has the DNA TGCAGCTCTAGAACTAGCGGCCCCTACAATGAGCAGTTCTTC. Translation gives CSSRTSGPYNEQFF.

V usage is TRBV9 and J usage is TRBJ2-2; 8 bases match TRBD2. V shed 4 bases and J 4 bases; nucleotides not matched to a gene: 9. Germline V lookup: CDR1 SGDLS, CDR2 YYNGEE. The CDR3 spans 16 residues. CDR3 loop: CASSHARGGITGELFF. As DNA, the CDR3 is TGTGCCAGCAGCCACGCCCGGGGGGGGATCACCGGGGAGCTGTTTTTT. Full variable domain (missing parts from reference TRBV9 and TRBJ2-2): DSGVTQTPKHLITATGQRVTLRCSPRSGDLSVYWYQQSLDQGLQFLIQYYNGEERAKGNILERFSAQQFPDLHSELNLSSLELGDSALYFCASSHARGGITGELFFGEGSRLTVL.

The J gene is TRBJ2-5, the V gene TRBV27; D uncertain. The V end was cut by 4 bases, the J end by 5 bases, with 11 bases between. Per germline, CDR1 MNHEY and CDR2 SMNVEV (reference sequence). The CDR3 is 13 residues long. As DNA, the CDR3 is TGTGCCAGCAGTTCCGTCTTTTCGGAGACCCAGTACTTC. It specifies CASSSVFSETQYF.

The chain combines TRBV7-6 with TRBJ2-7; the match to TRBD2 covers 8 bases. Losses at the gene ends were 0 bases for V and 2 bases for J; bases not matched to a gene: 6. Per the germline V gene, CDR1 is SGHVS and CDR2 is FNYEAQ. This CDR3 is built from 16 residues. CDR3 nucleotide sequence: TGTGCCAGCAGCTTAGCAGGAGCGGGGGTCACCTACGAGCAGTACTTC. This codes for CASSLAGAGVTYEQYF.

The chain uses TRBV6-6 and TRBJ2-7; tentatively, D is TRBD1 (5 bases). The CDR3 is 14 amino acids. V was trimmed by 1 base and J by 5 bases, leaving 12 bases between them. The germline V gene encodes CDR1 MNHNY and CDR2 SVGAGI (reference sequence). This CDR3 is CASSYLGQGDEQYF. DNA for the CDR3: TGTGCCAGCAGTTACTTGGGGCAGGGTGACGAGCAGTACTTC.

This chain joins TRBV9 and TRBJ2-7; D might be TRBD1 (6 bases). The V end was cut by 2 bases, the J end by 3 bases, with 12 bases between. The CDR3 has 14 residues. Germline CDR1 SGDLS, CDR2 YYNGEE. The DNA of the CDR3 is TGTGCCAGCAGCGTGACAGGTGGCGACTACGAGCAGTACTTC. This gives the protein CASSVTGGDYEQYF.

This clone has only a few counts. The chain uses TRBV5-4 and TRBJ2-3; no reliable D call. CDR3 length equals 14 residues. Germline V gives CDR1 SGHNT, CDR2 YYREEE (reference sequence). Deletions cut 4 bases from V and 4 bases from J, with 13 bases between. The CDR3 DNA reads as TGTGCCAGCAGCCAAGTTCTAGAGGCAGATACGCAGTATTTT. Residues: CASSQVLEADTQYF.

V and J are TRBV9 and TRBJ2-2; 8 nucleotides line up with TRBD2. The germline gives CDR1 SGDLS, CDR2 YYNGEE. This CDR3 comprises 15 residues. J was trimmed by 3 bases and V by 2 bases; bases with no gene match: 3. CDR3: CASSVSGDYTGELFF. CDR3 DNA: TGTGCCAGCAGCGTTAGCGGGGATTACACCGGGGAGCTGTTTTTT.

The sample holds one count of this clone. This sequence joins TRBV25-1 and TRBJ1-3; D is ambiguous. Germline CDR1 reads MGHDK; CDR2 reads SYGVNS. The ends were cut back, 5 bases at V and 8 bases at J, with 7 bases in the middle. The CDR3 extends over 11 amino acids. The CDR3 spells CASSIADTIYF. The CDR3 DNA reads TGTGCCAGCAGTATCGCGGACACCATATATTTT. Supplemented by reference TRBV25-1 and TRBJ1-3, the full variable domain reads EADIYQTPRYLVIGTGKKITLECSQTMGHDKMYWYQQDPGMELHLIHYSYGVNSTEKGDLSSESTVSRIRTEHFPLTLESARPSHTSQYLCASSIADTIYFGEGSWLTVV.

The CDR3 bases are TGTGCCAGCAGTGTGAGCGGGGGGTACTACAATGAGCAGTTCTTC. This gives the protein CASSVSGGYYNEQFF. V gene TRBV9 combines with J gene TRBJ2-1, with TRBD2 matching 9 bases. V dropped 5 bases and J dropped 3; count of bases not matched to a gene: 6. Looked up from germline, CDR1 is SGDLS and CDR2 is YYNGEE. The CDR3 has 15 residues.

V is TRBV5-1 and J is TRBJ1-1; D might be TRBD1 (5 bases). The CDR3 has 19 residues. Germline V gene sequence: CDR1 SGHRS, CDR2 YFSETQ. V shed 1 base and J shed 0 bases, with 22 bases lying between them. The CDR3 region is CASSLIFSGGSLMNTEAFF. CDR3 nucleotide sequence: TGCGCCAGCAGCTTGATATTTTCGGGGGGATCCCTCATGAACACTGAAGCTTTCTTT.

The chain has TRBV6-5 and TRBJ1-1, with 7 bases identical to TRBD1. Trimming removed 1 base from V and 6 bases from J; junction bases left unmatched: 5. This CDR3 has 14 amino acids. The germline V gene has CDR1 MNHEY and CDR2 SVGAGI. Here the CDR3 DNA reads TGTGCCAGCAGTTACTACGGGACAGCGGCTGAAGCTTTCTTT. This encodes CASSYYGTAAEAFF.

CDR3 DNA: TGTGCCAGCAGCTTAGAATTTCCGGGAAAGAGCTCTGGAAACACCATATATTTT. Amino acids: CASSLEFPGKSSGNTIYF. The genes are TRBV13 and TRBJ1-3; D is uncertain. Germline V gives CDR1 PRHDT, CDR2 FYEKMQ (reference sequence). With 1 base removed from V and 0 bases from J, the gap between germline ends came to 16 bases. CDR3 length: 18 residues. Filled out from reference TRBV13 and TRBJ1-3, the complete variable domain reads AAGVIQSPRHLIKEKRETATLKCYPIPRHDTVYWYQQGPGQDPQFLISFYEKMQSDKGSIPDRFSAQQFSDYHSELNMSSLELGDSALYFCASSLEFPGKSSGNTIYFGEGSWLTVV.

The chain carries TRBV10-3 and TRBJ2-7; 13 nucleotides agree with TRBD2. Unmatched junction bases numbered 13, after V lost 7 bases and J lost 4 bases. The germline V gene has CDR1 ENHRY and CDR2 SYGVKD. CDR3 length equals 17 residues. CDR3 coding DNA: TGTGCCATCAATTCCCCGGGACTAGCGGGGCACGGTTACGAGCAGTACTTC. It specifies CAINSPGLAGHGYEQYF.

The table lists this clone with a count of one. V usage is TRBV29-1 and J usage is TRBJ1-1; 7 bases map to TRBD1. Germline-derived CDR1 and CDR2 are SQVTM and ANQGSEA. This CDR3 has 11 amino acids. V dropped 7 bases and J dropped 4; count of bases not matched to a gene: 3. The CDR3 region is CSATGTTEAFF. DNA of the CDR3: TGCAGCGCGACAGGGACCACTGAAGCTTTCTTT.

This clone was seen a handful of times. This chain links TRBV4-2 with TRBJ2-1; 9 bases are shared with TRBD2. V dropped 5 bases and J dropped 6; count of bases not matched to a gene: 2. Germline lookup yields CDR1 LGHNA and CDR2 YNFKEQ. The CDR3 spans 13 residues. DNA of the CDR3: TGTGCCAGCAGCGCGGGGGGGCCCAATGAGCAGTTCTTC. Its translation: CASSAGGPNEQFF.

CDR3 sequence: CASSPFNRGEKLFF. The CDR3 DNA sequence: TGTGCCAGCAGCCCTTTCAACAGGGGTGAAAAACTGTTTTTT. The rearrangement links TRBV9 to TRBJ1-4; TRBD1 matches at 7 bases. The CDR3 consists of 14 residues. Unmatched junction bases numbered 7, after V lost 4 bases and J lost 7 bases. CDR1 is SGDLS and CDR2 is YYNGEE in the germline V gene. Looking up the rest from reference TRBV9 and TRBJ1-4 gives the full variable domain: DSGVTQTPKHLITATGQRVTLRCSPRSGDLSVYWYQQSLDQGLQFLIQYYNGEERAKGNILERFSAQQFPDLHSELNLSSLELGDSALYFCASSPFNRGEKLFFGSGTQLSVL.